The entry that follows covers one TCR beta chain sequence. In its sample, this clone was seen once. It has no known antigen specificity. The sample holds no much larger clone one base away, and base qualities are not on file. At diagnosis, tumor, uninvolved tumor-adjacent lung and peripheral blood were collected and then preserved as a mix of FFPE and fresh-frozen material. Blood samples were analyzed as peripheral blood mononuclear cells for TCR repertoire profiling. The immunoSEQ Assay was used to sequence TCR beta CDR3 regions from DNA. From the authors' description of their analysis: T cell density was computed as TCR beta template counts normalized to usable DNA estimated by amplifying housekeeping genes. Richness was estimated using the preseqR package, with extrapolation to 400,000 templates for PBMC samples and to 120,000 templates for tissue samples. Clonality was defined as one minus Pielou's evenness. Tissue-enriched TCRs were identified through differential abundance testing performed on productive amino-acid clonotypes, with a minimum total count of 5 and an alpha of 0.1. Repertoire overlap between compartments was quantified with the Jaccard Index and Morisita Overlap Index. GLIPH grouped TCR beta CDR3s together with public tetramer-defined viral CDR3s, and a viral motif had to include at least three viral sequences and show V-gene enrichment. The source is immuneACCESS, and TCRdb retained only in-frame sequences with V and J called. Part of the clones is not carried over; for the studies checked, unresolved V genes explain less than half of this, and the remainder is unexplained. The V and J calls and clone size are taken from that table; D and trimming were inferred from the DNA. The sample yields over 50,000 clones; around 80% were counted once. Jointly, the top ten make up approximately 18% of the sample.

This entry comes from a study of T cells in localized non-small cell lung cancer (dated by TCRdb to the early 2020s). Broadly, across the study: T cell repertoires of about 240 early-stage NSCLC patients were analyzed, with tumors being compared against uninvolved tumor-adjacent lungs. The cohort consisted of approximately 240 treatment-naive NSCLC patients whose localized lung tumors had been resected. NSCLC patients had a mean age of approximately 66 years, and 129 were male and 107 female.

The full study reports these points: A median of approximately 53 of the top 100 tumor clones turned up in the paired uninvolved adjacent lung, and fewer than 35 of those clones also ranked among the top 100 of that same adjacent lung. Higher blood T cell density associated with longer overall survival, while higher adjacent-lung clonality associated with shorter survival. Because the study design was exploratory, TCR variables were selected using unadjusted p-values without false-discovery rate correction. Uninvolved tumor-adjacent lung showed the highest T cell clonality, higher than tumor, which suggests more focused antigenic responses in the adjacent lung. Multi-region tumor sequencing was not performed, so intratumor heterogeneity could not be excluded.

CDR1 and CDR2 are drawn from the germline V gene (reference sequence): MNHEY, SMNVEV. The CDR3 runs 15 amino acids, cysteine and phenylalanine included. Of all the DNA, just the CDR3 is kept, 45 bases in frame from base 1. V is cut by 8 bases and J by 4 bases, and the space between the germline ends is 18 bases. The rearranged chain carries TRBV27 and TRBJ1-3; the D segment cannot be called with confidence. The sequenced sample was peripheral blood mononuclear cells, obtained before any cancer treatment. This TCR came from a man aged 40 to 70 with stage III lung adenocarcinoma. CDR3 protein: CASRELGANGNTIYF. Here is the DNA: TGTGCCAGCCGGGAGCTTGGAGCAAACGGAAACACCATATATTTT.